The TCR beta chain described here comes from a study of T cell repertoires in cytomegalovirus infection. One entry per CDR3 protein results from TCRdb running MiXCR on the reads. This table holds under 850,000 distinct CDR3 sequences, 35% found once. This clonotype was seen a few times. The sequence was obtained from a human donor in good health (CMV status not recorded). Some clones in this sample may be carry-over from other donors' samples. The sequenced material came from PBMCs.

CDR3 sequence reads: CSVETNPAGETQYF. The CDR3 DNA reads TGCAGCGTTGAGACTAATCCCGCGGGGGAGACCCAGTACTTC. V gene TRBV29-1 combines with J gene TRBJ2-5, with a tentative D call TRBD2 (6 bases). The CDR3 is 14 residues long. The V gene's germline CDR1 is SQVTM and CDR2 ANQGSEA. The ends were cut back, 3 bases at V and 5 bases at J, with 16 bases in the middle.